A selection of T cell receptor beta chains follows, all from one sample in a study of shared clonotypes between healthy human individuals. Here immunoSEQ multiplex PCR was the method, and the copy in TCRdb shows in-frame clones only, minus some. The table lists approximately 2,200,000 clones, 93% of them singletons, with more than 1.5% in the top ten. The sequenced material came from naive CD8+ T cells from PBMCs. Receptors were obtained from a young man in good health. Some clones in this sample may be carry-over from other donors' samples. CDR3s include the opening cysteine and the closing phenylalanine or tryptophan. A D gene is named only where the DNA matches it firmly.

d_gene	v_gene	j_gene	CDR3nt	CDR3aa
NA	TRBV2	TRBJ2-1	TGTGCCAGCAGTGATTCGGTAGCGGTCAACAATGAGCAGTTCTTC	CASSDSVAVNNEQFF
NA	TRBV19	TRBJ2-7	TGTGCCAGTAGTATTGGAAGCCTGGGACCCTACGAGCAGTACTTC	CASSIGSLGPYEQYF
TRBD1	TRBV29-1	TRBJ1-1	TGCAGCGTTCTCACAGGGGAGAACACTGAAGCTTTCTTT	CSVLTGENTEAFF
TRBD2	TRBV7-9	TRBJ2-3	TGTGCCAGCAACCTAGCGGGAGGATCGGATACGCAGTATTTT	CASNLAGGSDTQYF
NA	TRBV7-9	TRBJ2-2	TGTGCCAGCAGCCTAGTGGGGATGACCGGGGAGCTGTTTTTT	CASSLVGMTGELFF
NA	TRBV19	TRBJ2-1	TGTGCCAGTAGCCTGATAGAGGAGGAGCAGTTCTTC	CASSLIEEEQFF
NA	TRBV7-2	TRBJ2-7	TGTGCCAGCAGCAGGGGAGGCAGGGGGGCTCGTTACGAGCAGTACTTC	CASSRGGRGARYEQYF
TRBD2	TRBV19	TRBJ2-1	TGTGCCAGTAGTCCCCGGACTAGCGGGGAATCGGTGGATGAGCAGTTCTTC	CASSPRTSGESVDEQFF
TRBD2	TRBV7-9	TRBJ2-3	TGTGCCAGCAGCGCCCAAGCGGGAGGTCGGTCAGATACGCAGTATTTT	CASSAQAGGRSDTQYF
NA	TRBV4-2	TRBJ2-5	TGTGCCAGCAGCCAGGGGGCTGGGGGGGAGACCCAGTACTTC	CASSQGAGGETQYF
TRBD1	TRBV7-2	TRBJ1-2	TGTGCCAGCAGCTCCCCCCGGGACAGCGGCTATGGCTACACCTTC	CASSSPRDSGYGYTF
NA	TRBV28	TRBJ1-2	TGTGCCAGCAGAACCGGGACTGAGGGTAACTATGGCTACACCTTC	CASRTGTEGNYGYTF
NA	TRBV7-2	TRBJ2-1	TGTGCCAGCAGCCACCTAAGCGGGACAGTGGGGTGGAATGAGCAGTTCTTC	CASSHLSGTVGWNEQFF
NA	TRBV19	TRBJ1-5	TGTGCCAGTAACCAACAGGGTGTGGGGTATCAGCCCCAGCATTTT	CASNQQGVGYQPQHF